Shown below are 9 T cell receptor beta chains from a single sample sequenced in a study of immune heterogeneity within non-small cell lung tumors. Template input was genomic DNA from bulk tumor (around 600 ng per sample). Multiple biopsies spaced far apart were taken from each primary tumor during surgery. Curative surgery was performed on patients who had untreated, newly diagnosed non-small cell lung cancer. Multiplex PCR (32 V and 13 J primers) was used to amplify the TCR beta CDR3. TCRdb used MiXCR to reprocess the multiplex PCR reads, holding one entry per CDR3 protein. Among 5,000 to 6,500 distinct CDR3 sequences listed, more than 15% were seen once. Sequenced: lung tumor tissue. These receptors originate from a man in his forties with non-small cell lung cancer.

This clonotype ranks as medium-sized. The chain employs TRBV7-9 and TRBJ2-7, with 8 positions matching TRBD2. J lost 3 bases, V lost 3 bases, and 7 bases had no gene match. This CDR3 contains 15 residues. Germline lookup yields CDR1 SEHNR and CDR2 FQNEAQ (reference sequence). The CDR3 coding sequence is TGTGCCAGCAGCTTCCCGGGAGGGGGGTTCTACGAGCAGTACTTC. It translates to CASSFPGGGFYEQYF.

This clonotype is medium-sized by share. The chain has TRBV6-1 and TRBJ2-2; 7 nucleotides line up with TRBD1. V dropped 6 bases and J dropped 6; count of bases not matched to a gene: 7. CDR3 length equals 14 residues. The V gene's germline CDR1 is MNHNS and CDR2 SASEGT. CDR3 nucleotide sequence: TGTGCCAGCAGCAATACCGGGACAGCCGGGGAGCTGTTTTTT. It specifies CASSNTGTAGELFF.

Sample share makes this clonotype medium-sized. The chain recombines TRBV7-8 with TRBJ1-2, with D perhaps matching TRBD1 (6 bases). This CDR3 spans 14 amino acids. From germline, CDR1 is SGHVS and CDR2 FQNEAQ. Trimming stripped 5 bases from V and 3 bases from J, with 13 bases between. CDR3 sequence reads: CASSPVGGYYGYTF. Here the CDR3 DNA reads TGTGCCAGCAGCCCCGTAGGGGGGTACTATGGCTACACCTTC.

This clonotype is medium-sized within its sample. The V call is TRBV20-1, the J call TRBJ2-7; 12 nucleotides line up with TRBD2. CDR1 is DFQATT and CDR2 is SNEGSKA in the germline V gene (reference sequence). After removal of 5 bases from V and 2 bases from J, the junction contained 1 base not matched to a gene. The CDR3 runs to 13 residues. CDR3 sequence: CSAWTSGTYEQYF. The CDR3 coding sequence is TGCAGTGCTTGGACTAGCGGGACCTACGAGCAGTACTTC.

In this sample, this clonotype is medium-sized. The chain recombines TRBV28 with TRBJ2-7; weak D call: TRBD2 (7 bases). Per germline, CDR1 MDHEN and CDR2 SYDVKM. V was cut by 5 bases and J by 0 bases, with 14 bases left in between. This CDR3 is built from 15 residues. CDR3 nucleotides: TGTGCCAGCAGTATCCGGGGGGCGTTCTCCTACGAGCAGTACTTC. Protein product: CASSIRGAFSYEQYF.

This clonotype is classed as medium-sized. The chain combines TRBV7-9 with TRBJ2-1; D gene uncertain. This CDR3 is 14 amino acids long. Trimming removed 3 bases at V and 6 bases at J, with 12 bases between. From germline, CDR1 is SEHNR and CDR2 FQNEAQ (reference sequence). DNA for the CDR3: TGTGCCAGCAGCTTGGGTCAGCACTTCAATGAGCAGTTCTTC. Translating gives CASSLGQHFNEQFF.

This clonotype is classed as medium-sized. This chain links TRBV4-3 with TRBJ2-3; D remains unclear. The germline gives CDR1 LGHNA, CDR2 YSLEER. Between the trimmed V and J ends, which lost 1 base and 3 bases, there was a span of 11 bases. CDR3 length equals 15 residues. CDR3 nucleotide sequence: TGCGCCAGCAGCCAAGTCCAGGCGCGGACAGATACGCAGTATTTT. Translation: CASSQVQARTDTQYF.

By frequency in the sample, this clonotype is medium-sized (0.01 to 0.1%). The chain employs TRBV20-1 and TRBJ1-6, with D possibly TRBD1 on 5 matching bases. Trimming removed 1 base at V and 8 bases at J, with 12 bases between. The CDR3 loop spans 14 amino acids. Germline CDR1 is DFQATT and CDR2 is SNEGSKA (reference sequence). In DNA, the CDR3 is TGCAGTGCTAGAGGGGGGGGGGAGCATTCACCCCTCCACTTT. Protein sequence: CSARGGGEHSPLHF.

The table lists this clonotype with many counts. The V gene is TRBV11-2, the J gene TRBJ1-1, with a tentative D call TRBD1 (5 bases). This CDR3 has 14 amino acids. Germline V gene sequence: CDR1 SGHAT, CDR2 FQNNGV. Trimming left V 4 bases short and J 0 bases short, with 9 bases between. CDR3 loop: CASSSGPLNTEAFF. As DNA, the CDR3 is TGTGCCAGCAGCTCGGGACCGCTGAACACTGAAGCTTTCTTT.